A single TCR beta chain is shown here with its context. The antigen it binds to is not known. Spanning cysteine to phenylalanine, the CDR3 consists of 15 amino acids. The nucleotide record is missing. CDR1 and CDR2 (MNHNS, SASEGT) derive from the germline V gene. TCRdb records Illumina HiSeq 2000 as the sequencer. TCR beta cDNA libraries were prepared using 5'RACE template switching, which introduced a universal primer site and unique molecular identifiers. cDNA synthesis was primed from the TCR beta constant segment, followed by two successive PCR amplification steps. The authors' analysis ran thus. MIGEC was used to demultiplex reads and group reads by UMI, and MiTCR was used to assemble and quantify clonotypes. To exclude erroneous sequences, only TCR cDNA sequences supported by at least two reads were retained. The tcR package was used for downstream repertoire analysis, with clonotypes matched between fractions based on CDR3 nucleotide sequence plus V segment. VDJmatch was used to annotate antigen specificity against VDJdb, with one amino acid substitution in CDR3 allowed. The reads went through TCRdb reprocessing, and each CDR3 protein sequence gets one entry with no DNA. These V and J calls are TCRdb output, not the study's own analysis. The sample's table lists a count of about 160,000 distinct CDR3 sequences. The ten largest clones add up to around 18% of the sample.

HCMV-specific IgG was detected in serum with a commercial ELISA kit to determine HCMV serostatus. Ficoll density gradient centrifugation was used to isolate peripheral blood mononuclear cells from blood. The data are from a study of T cells expressing NK-cell markers (dated by TCRdb to 2020 to 2022). For context, the study as a whole: Three sorted T-cell subsets (CD3+CD56+NKG2C+, CD3+CD56+NKG2C- and CD3+CD56-NKG2C+) from fewer than 10 donors had their TCR beta-chain repertoires profiled. Among the eight sequenced donors, only one was HCMV-seronegative, while the other seven were HCMV-seropositive. Randomly selected healthy volunteers, three men and five women, were used as the eight sequenced donors. Sequencing of the libraries produced 2 x 150 bp reads on Illumina HiSeq 2000/2500, MiSeq or NextSeq.

The paper's findings and limits, for the study overall: It remained unclear whether the expanded NKG2C-expressing T cell clones were specific for HCMV antigens. Those dominant clonotypes were again the most abundant among CD3+CD56-NKG2C+ cells in a handful of donors, at about 28.3-60.1%. In over 5 donors, the dominant CD3+CD56+NKG2C+ clonotypes were among the top 10 CD8+ clonotypes and accounted for roughly 1.0-7.5% of CD8+ T cells.

The sequencing sample was made of blood T cells: a sorted CD56 or NKG2C T cell subset, CD4+ or CD8+ T cells, or bulk PBMC T cells (not recorded which). The rearranged chain carries TRBV6-1 and TRBJ1-1; the D call from TCRdb, TRBD1, cannot be confirmed without DNA. This sequence originates from a woman between 18 and 75 years old in good health. This receptor has the CDR3 CASSGSGTDNTEAFF.